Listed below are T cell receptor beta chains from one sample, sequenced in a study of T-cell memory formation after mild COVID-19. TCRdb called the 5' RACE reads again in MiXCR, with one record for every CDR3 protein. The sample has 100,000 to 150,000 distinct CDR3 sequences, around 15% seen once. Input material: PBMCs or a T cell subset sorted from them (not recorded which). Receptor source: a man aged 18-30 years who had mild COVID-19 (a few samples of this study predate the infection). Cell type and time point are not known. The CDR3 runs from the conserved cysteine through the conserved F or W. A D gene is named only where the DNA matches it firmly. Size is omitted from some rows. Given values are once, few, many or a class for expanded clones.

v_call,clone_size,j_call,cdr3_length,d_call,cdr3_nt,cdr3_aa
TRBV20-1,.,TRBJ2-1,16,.,TGCAGAGCTAGGGCCTTGGGGCGCGGGGATGCGGATGAGCAGTTCTTC,CRARALGRGDADEQFF
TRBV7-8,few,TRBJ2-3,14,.,TGTGCCAGCAGCTTTCGACGGGACCCAGATACGCAGTATTTT,CASSFRRDPDTQYF
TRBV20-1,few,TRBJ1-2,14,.,TGCAGTGCTAGAGATGGGGGTTTGAACTATGGCTACACCTTC,CSARDGGLNYGYTF
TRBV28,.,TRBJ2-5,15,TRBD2,TGTGCCAGCAGTTTGAGGACTAGCGGCCAAGAGACCCAGTACTTC,CASSLRTSGQETQYF
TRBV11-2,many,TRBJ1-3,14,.,TGTGCCAGCAGCTTAATGGGCTCTGGAAACACCATATATTTT,CASSLMGSGNTIYF
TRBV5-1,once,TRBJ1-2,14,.,TGCGCCAGCAGCCTACAGGGTTCCGGCTCCGGCTACACCTTC,CASSLQGSGSGYTF
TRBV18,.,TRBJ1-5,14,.,TGTGCCAGCTCACCACAGGGGGGTCGCCAGCCCCAGCATTTT,CASSPQGGRQPQHF
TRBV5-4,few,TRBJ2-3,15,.,TGTGCCAGCAGCTTGGGGGCCCCGGATTCGGATACGCAGTATTTT,CASSLGAPDSDTQYF
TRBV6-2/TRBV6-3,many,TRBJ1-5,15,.,TGTGCCAGCAGTGAGCCCCTCTCCTTCAATCAGCCCCAGCATTTT,CASSEPLSFNQPQHF
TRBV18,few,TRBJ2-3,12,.,TGTGCCAGCTCACCTGATCAAGATACGCAGTATTTT,CASSPDQDTQYF
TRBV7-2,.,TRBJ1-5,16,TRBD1,TGTGCCAGCAGCTTAGCGACAGGGGTCAGCAATCAGCCCCAGCATTTT,CASSLATGVSNQPQHF
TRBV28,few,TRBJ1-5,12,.,TGTGCCAGCACCTCGGTACAGAAGCCCCAGCATTTT,CASTSVQKPQHF
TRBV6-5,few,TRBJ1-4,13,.,TGTGCCAGCGGCGGGACCACGAGGGAAAAACTGTTTTTT,CASGGTTREKLFF
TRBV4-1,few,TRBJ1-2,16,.,TGCGCCAGCAGCCAAGAAGAGGGAATAGCTAACTATGGCTACACCTTC,CASSQEEGIANYGYTF
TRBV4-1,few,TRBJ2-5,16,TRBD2,TGCGCCAGCAGCCCGGTCGGAAGCGGGGGTCAAGAGACCCAGTACTTC,CASSPVGSGGQETQYF
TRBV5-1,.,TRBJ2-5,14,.,TGCGCCAGCAGCTTTGGGCCGCGGGAAGAGACCCAGTACTTC,CASSFGPREETQYF
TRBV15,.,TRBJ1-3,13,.,TGTGCCACCAGAAGGACGGACGGAAACACCATATATTTT,CATRRTDGNTIYF
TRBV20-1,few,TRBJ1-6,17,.,TGCAGTGCTGGGAGGGAGGGTCCGAGCTCCTATAATTCACCCCTCCACTTT,CSAGREGPSSYNSPLHF
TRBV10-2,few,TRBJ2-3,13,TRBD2,TGCGCCGGAGGCGGGGGGGCTGTAGATACGCAGTATTTT,CAGGGGAVDTQYF
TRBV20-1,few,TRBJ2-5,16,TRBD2,TGCAGTGCTAGAGAGGTGGCGGGGGGGCAATGGGAGACCCAGTACTTC,CSAREVAGGQWETQYF
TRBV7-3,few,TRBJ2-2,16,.,TGTGCCAGCAGCCCAGGAGTAGGGTGGGACACCGGGGAGCTGTTTTTT,CASSPGVGWDTGELFF
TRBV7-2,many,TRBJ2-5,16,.,TGTGCCAGCAGCTTAGGTGGGACATCGAGGAGGGAGACCCAGTACTTC,CASSLGGTSRRETQYF
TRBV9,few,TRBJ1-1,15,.,TGTGCCAGCAGCACGACCGGACAGTCGAACACTGAAGCTTTCTTT,CASSTTGQSNTEAFF
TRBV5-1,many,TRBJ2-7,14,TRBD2,TGCGCCAGCAGCTTGGCCGCTAGCGGATACGAGCAGTACTTC,CASSLAASGYEQYF
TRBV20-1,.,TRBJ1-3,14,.,TGCAGTGCTAGGGGACCACTTTCTGGAAACACCATATATTTT,CSARGPLSGNTIYF
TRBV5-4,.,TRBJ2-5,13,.,TGTGCCAGCAGCCTGGGACGGCTAGAGACCCAGTACTTC,CASSLGRLETQYF
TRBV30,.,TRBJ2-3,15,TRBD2,TGTGCCTGGAGTGTACTAGCGGGGGCCACAGATACGCAGTATTTT,CAWSVLAGATDTQYF
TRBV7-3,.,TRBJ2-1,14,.,TGTGCCAGCAGCTCCACAGGGATTTGGAATGAGCAGTTCTTC,CASSSTGIWNEQFF
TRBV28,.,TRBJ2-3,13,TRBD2,TGTGCCAGCACCCTAGCGGGGGTAGATACGCAGTATTTT,CASTLAGVDTQYF